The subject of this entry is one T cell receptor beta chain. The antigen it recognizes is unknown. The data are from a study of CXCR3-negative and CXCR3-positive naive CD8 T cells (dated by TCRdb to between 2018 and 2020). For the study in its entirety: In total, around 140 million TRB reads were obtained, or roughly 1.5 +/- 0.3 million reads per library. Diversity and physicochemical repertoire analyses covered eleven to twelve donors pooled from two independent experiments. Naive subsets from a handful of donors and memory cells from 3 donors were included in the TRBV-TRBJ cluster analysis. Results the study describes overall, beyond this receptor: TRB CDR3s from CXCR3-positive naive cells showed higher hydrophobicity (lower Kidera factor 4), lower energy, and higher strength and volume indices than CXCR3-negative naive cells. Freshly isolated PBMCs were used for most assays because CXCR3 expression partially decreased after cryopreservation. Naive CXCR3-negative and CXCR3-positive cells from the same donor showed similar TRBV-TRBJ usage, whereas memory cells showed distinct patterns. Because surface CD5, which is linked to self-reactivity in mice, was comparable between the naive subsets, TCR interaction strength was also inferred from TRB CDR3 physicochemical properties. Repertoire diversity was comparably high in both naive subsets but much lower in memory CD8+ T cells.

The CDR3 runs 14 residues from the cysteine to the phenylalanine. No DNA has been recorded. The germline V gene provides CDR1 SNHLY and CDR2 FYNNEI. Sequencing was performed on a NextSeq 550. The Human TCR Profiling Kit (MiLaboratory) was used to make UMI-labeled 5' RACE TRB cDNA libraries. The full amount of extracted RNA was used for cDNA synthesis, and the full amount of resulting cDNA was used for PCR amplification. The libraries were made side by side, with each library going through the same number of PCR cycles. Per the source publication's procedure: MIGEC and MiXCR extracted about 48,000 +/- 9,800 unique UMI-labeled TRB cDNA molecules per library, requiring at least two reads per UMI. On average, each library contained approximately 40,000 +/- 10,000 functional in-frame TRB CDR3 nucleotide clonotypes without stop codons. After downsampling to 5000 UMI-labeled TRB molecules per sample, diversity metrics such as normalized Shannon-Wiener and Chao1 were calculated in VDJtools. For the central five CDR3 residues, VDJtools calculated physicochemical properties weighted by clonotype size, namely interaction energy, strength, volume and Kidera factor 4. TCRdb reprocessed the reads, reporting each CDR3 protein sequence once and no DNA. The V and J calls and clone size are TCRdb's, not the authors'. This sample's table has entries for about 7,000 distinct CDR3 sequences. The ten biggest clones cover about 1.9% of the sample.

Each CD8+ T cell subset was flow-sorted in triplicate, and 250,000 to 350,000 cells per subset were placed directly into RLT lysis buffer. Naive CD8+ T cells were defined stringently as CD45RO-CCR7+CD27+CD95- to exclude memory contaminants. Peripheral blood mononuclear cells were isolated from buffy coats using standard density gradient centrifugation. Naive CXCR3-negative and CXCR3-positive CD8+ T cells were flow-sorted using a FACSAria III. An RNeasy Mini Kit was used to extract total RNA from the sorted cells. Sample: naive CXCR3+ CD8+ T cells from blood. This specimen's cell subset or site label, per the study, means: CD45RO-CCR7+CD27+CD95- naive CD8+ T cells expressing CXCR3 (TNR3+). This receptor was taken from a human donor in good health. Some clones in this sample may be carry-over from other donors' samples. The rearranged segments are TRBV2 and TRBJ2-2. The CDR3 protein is CASSPTGNTGELFF.